These 20 T cell receptor beta chains originate from one sample sequenced in a study of glioma-infiltrating T cells. TCR alpha and beta CDR3 regions were amplified from RNA using iRepertoire nested multiplex PCR. TCRdb re-derived calls from the multiplex PCR reads in MiXCR, one entry per CDR3 protein. The table has around 100,000 distinct CDR3 sequences, about 30% seen once. Input material: glioma tissue, nonneoplastic brain tissue, or PBMCs (not recorded which). These receptors all stem from a human donor with low-grade glioma or glioblastoma, undergoing nonglioma brain surgery, or in good health (not recorded which).

This clonotype has just a few counts. This chain uses TRBV28 with TRBJ2-5; maybe TRBD2 (6 bases). V dropped 7 bases and J dropped 7 bases, with 16 bases sitting between them. CDR1 and CDR2 from the germline V gene are MDHEN and SYDVKM. The CDR3 covers 13 residues. CDR3 loop: CASTDVLGGTQYF. In DNA form, the CDR3 reads TGTGCCAGCACAGACGTCCTGGGGGGGACCCAGTACTTC.

This clonotype was seen many times. The chain has TRBV7-9 and TRBJ1-6, with D hard to call. V gave up 5 bases and J gave up 7 bases, with 15 bases separating them. Germline assignment: CDR1 SEHNR and CDR2 FQNEAQ (reference sequence). This CDR3 spans 15 amino acids. CDR3 in DNA: TGTGCCAGCAGCACAACCCTGAAACCCAATTCACCCCTCCACTTT. It yields the protein CASSTTLKPNSPLHF.

At least ten counts were recorded for this clonotype. The genes are TRBV2 and TRBJ2-4; D call uncertain. This CDR3 is built from 14 residues. Germline V CDR1 and CDR2: SNHLY, FYNNEI. V was cut by 7 bases and J by 0 bases, with 10 bases left in between. This chain's CDR3 is CASMRTEAKNIQYF. The DNA of the CDR3 is TGTGCCAGCATGCGGACGGAAGCCAAAAACATTCAGTACTTC. The full variable domain, completed using reference TRBV2 and TRBJ2-4, is EPEVTQTPSHQVTQMGQEVILRCVPISNHLYFYWYRQILGQKVEFLVSFYNNEISEKSEIFDDQFSVERPDGSNFTLKIRSTKLEDSAMYFCASMRTEAKNIQYFGAGTRLSVL.

This clonotype showed up just a few times. With a much larger clone just one base away, this may be a read error. V and J are TRBV6-1 and TRBJ2-3; D perhaps matches TRBD1 (5 bases). The CDR3 is made up of 15 amino acids. V lost 7 bases to trimming and J lost 11 bases, with 25 bases between them. Germline CDR1 MNHNS, CDR2 SASEGT. CDR3 amino acids: CASTDFEAAHRGQYF. The CDR3 DNA reads as TGTGCCAGCACCGATTTCGAGGCAGCGCATAGGGGGCAGTATTTT.

This chain uses TRBV28 with TRBJ1-5; no firm D call. Germline-derived CDR1 and CDR2 are MDHEN and SYDVKM. V lost 9 bases, J lost 4 bases, and 10 bases lay in between. The CDR3 runs 12 residues. The CDR3 is CASLVGNQPQHF. For the CDR3, the DNA is TGTGCCAGTTTGGTCGGGAATCAGCCCCAGCATTTT.

This clonotype was counted ten times or more. V and J are TRBV6-1 and TRBJ2-5; D is perhaps TRBD1 (6 bases). Trimming pared 7 bases from V and 2 bases from J, leaving 17 bases between. Germline CDR1 reads MNHNS; CDR2 reads SASEGT. This CDR3 region has 15 residues. The CDR3 region has the DNA TGTGCCAGCACCCCCCCTCCCGGACAGCAAGAGACCCAGTACTTC. It is translated as CASTPPPGQQETQYF.

A word on this clonotype: A clone one base away is much larger, so this may be a read error. The chain uses TRBV7-9 and TRBJ2-3; D call uncertain. Germline V lookup: CDR1 SEHNR, CDR2 FQNEAQ (reference sequence). CDR3 size: 10 residues. Trimming took off 8 bases at V and 4 bases at J, with 4 bases between the two ends. CDR3 DNA sequence: TGTGCCAGCGGAGCAGATACGCAGTATTTT. Translation gives CASGADTQYF.

This clonotype occurred many times. V is TRBV6-1 and J is TRBJ2-7, with D possibly TRBD2 on 6 matching bases. CDR3 length equals 15 residues. In germline, CDR1 is MNHNS, CDR2 SASEGT. V was shortened by 5 bases and J by 3 bases, with 17 bases between the two germline ends. The CDR3 sequence: CASSFGGTGLYEQYF. CDR3 DNA: TGTGCCAGCAGTTTTGGCGGGACGGGCCTCTACGAGCAGTACTTC.

This clonotype occurred many times. V is TRBV7-2 and J is TRBJ2-3; TRBD2 matches 11 bases. Germline V gives CDR1 SGHTA, CDR2 FQGNSA. The CDR3 sequence is 18 residues long. Germline trimming cut 2 bases from V and 4 bases from J; bases unmatched to any gene: 11. CDR3 in amino acids: CASSLRPSGGLGADTQYF. The CDR3 DNA sequence: TGTGCCAGCAGCTTAAGGCCTAGCGGGGGGCTAGGCGCAGATACGCAGTATTTT. The whole variable domain, remainder taken from reference TRBV7-2 and TRBJ2-3, is GAGVSQSPSNKVTEKGKDVELRCDPISGHTALYWYRQSLGQGLEFLIYFQGNSAPDKSGLPSDRFSAERTGGSVSTLTIQRTQQEDSAVYLCASSLRPSGGLGADTQYFGPGTRLTVL.

Comment on this clonotype: This may arise from a read error, as a much more abundant clone is one base away. The rearrangement links TRBV15 to TRBJ2-7; D could derive from TRBD1 or TRBD2 (6 bases each). The CDR3 length is 15 residues. CDR1 is LNHNV, CDR2 YYDKDF, per germline (reference sequence). Trimming took off 1 base at V and 7 bases at J, with 17 bases between the two ends. In DNA form, the CDR3 reads TGTGCCACCAGCAGAGTGGGGGGCTCAGCCAATGAGCAGTACTTC. Translated: CATSRVGGSANEQYF.

This clonotype was counted many times. V gene TRBV2 combines with J gene TRBJ1-2; possibly TRBD1 for D (5 bases). The germline V and J ends were trimmed by 1 base and 8 bases, with 11 bases remaining between them. Germline CDR1 and CDR2: SNHLY and FYNNEI. The CDR3 loop spans 13 amino acids. The CDR3, as DNA: TGTGCCAGCAGTGAAGTCAGGCAGGGCGGCTACACCTTC. Its protein is CASSEVRQGGYTF.

This clonotype was counted at least ten times. V and J are TRBV2 and TRBJ1-1; 7 bases map to TRBD1. V dropped 1 base and J dropped 2; count of bases not matched to a gene: 4. Looked up from germline, CDR1 is SNHLY and CDR2 is FYNNEI. This CDR3 spans 15 amino acids. CDR3: CASSEGGGANTEAFF. The CDR3 DNA is TGTGCCAGCAGTGAAGGAGGGGGCGCCAACACTGAAGCTTTCTTT.

This clonotype showed up just once. An end of the junction does not agree with germline; a read error may underlie this. The CDR3 region is CASPPPSATDINTEAFF. The CDR3 DNA is TGTGCCAGCCCACCACCGTCAGCCACAGACATTAACACTGAAGCTTTCTTT. This rearrangement joins TRBV18 to TRBJ1-1, with D unresolved. The germline V gene has CDR1 KGHSH and CDR2 LQKENI. This CDR3 is built from 17 residues.

In its sample, this clonotype was seen many times. The J gene is TRBJ2-3, the V gene TRBV18; D is uncertain. The CDR3 is 14 amino acids. The V gene lost 2 bases and the J gene lost 1 base, with 7 bases spanning the gap. CDR1 is KGHSH, CDR2 LQKENI, per germline. The CDR3 DNA reads as TGTGCCAGCTCACCAGAGTTAGGCACAGATACGCAGTATTTT. Translation: CASSPELGTDTQYF.

This clonotype has ten or more counts. The rearrangement joins TRBV7-9 to TRBJ1-3; no clear D. Trimming pared 7 bases from V and 0 bases from J, leaving 7 bases between. The CDR3 totals 13 residues. Germline V gene data show CDR1 as SEHNR and CDR2 as FQNEAQ (reference sequence). CDR3 nucleotide sequence: TGTGCCAGCAAAGGATTCTCTGGAAACACCATATATTTT. As protein: CASKGFSGNTIYF.

As regards this clonotype: One base away lies a much larger clone, so this may be a sequencing read error. The chain has TRBV28 and TRBJ1-2, with D uncertain. This CDR3 contains 14 residues. V shed 10 bases and J shed 3 bases, with 18 bases lying between them. Germline loops: CDR1 MDHEN, CDR2 SYDVKM. The DNA of the CDR3 is TGTGCCAACCCCTCCGAGGGCCGGTACTATGGCTACACCTTC. Its translation is CANPSEGRYYGYTF.

A remark on this clonotype: Because the CDR3 is missing its conserved closing phenylalanine or tryptophan, this is likely a read error. CDR3 coding DNA: TGCGCCAGCAGCCAGAAGACTAGTATAGATACGCAGTATTAT. Protein: CASSQKTSIDTQYY. V is TRBV4-1 and J is TRBJ2-3; a weak D match, TRBD2 (6 bases). From germline, CDR1 is MGHRA and CDR2 YSYEKL. This CDR3 contains 14 residues. V was trimmed by 3 bases and J by 5 bases, leaving 12 bases between them.

This clonotype was picked up a small number of times. A much larger clone sits a single nucleotide away, making a read error possible. This chain links TRBV2 with TRBJ2-1; the D gene is possibly TRBD1 (6 bases). CDR3 length: 15 amino acids. Germline CDR1 and CDR2: SNHLY and FYNNEI. Trimming shortened V by 6 bases and J by 7 bases, and 19 bases separated the two germline ends. The DNA of the CDR3 is TGTGCCAGCAGGGCCGGGACAAATCTTCGGAATGAGCAGTTCTTC. It specifies CASRAGTNLRNEQFF.

This clonotype has at least ten counts. The chain joins TRBV7-2 to TRBJ1-4, with a possible D match to TRBD1 (5 bases). With 5 bases removed from V and 3 bases from J, the gap between germline ends came to 13 bases. This CDR3 has 15 amino acids. The germline V gene encodes CDR1 SGHTA and CDR2 FQGNSA. The CDR3 sequence: CASSPRQLSNEKLFF. The CDR3 DNA follows: TGTGCCAGCAGCCCCAGACAGTTATCTAATGAAAAACTGTTTTTT.

To note about this clonotype: A much larger clone differs by one base, so this may be a read error. The rearrangement links TRBV20-1 to TRBJ1-5, with a weak D call TRBD1 (6 bases). The CDR3 covers 14 residues. Germline CDR1 reads DFQATT; CDR2 reads SNEGSKA (reference sequence). CDR3 sequence: CSARVGGAGQPRHF. CDR3 DNA: TGCAGTGCTAGAGTTGGGGGCGCGGGTCAGCCCCGGCATTTT.